These T cell receptor beta chains were read from a single sample in a study of blood T cells in healthy people across ages. MiXCR, run by TCRdb on the 5' RACE reads, gives a single entry per CDR3 protein. The table records approximately 690,000 distinct CDR3 sequences, approximately 59% of them present only once. The sample was blood. The receptors were gathered from a man in his 60s in good health. Each CDR3 is given with its conserved first and last residue. A D gene is named only where the DNA matches it firmly. Size values are once, few and many counts, or a class for expanded clones, and some rows have none.

v_gene	d_gene	abundance	j_gene	CDR3aa	CDR3nt
TRBV29-1	.	few	TRBJ2-7	CSVGGEPKYEQYF	TGCAGCGTTGGGGGGGAACCCAAATACGAGCAGTACTTC
TRBV6-5	.	few	TRBJ2-5	CASRAQGETQYF	TGTGCCAGCCGCGCACAGGGTGAGACCCAGTACTTC
TRBV6-5	TRBD1	.	TRBJ2-7	CASSYSIPGQVPYEQYF	TGTGCCAGCAGTTACTCAATCCCGGGACAGGTCCCCTACGAGCAGTACTTC
TRBV24-1	.	.	TRBJ2-5	CATSEAGTETDQYF	TGTGCCACCAGTGAAGCCGGGACGGAGACGGACCAGTACTTC
TRBV6-5	.	.	TRBJ2-5	CASSPRQAGEQYF	TGTGCCAGCAGTCCCAGACAGGCGGGGGAGCAGTACTTC
TRBV29-1	TRBD1	few	TRBJ2-7	CSVGTGAYEQYF	TGCAGCGTTGGGACAGGGGCATACGAGCAGTACTTC
TRBV11-2	.	.	TRBJ1-6	CASSPSSGGSGSPLHF	TGTGCCAGCAGCCCCAGCAGTGGCGGTTCGGGTTCACCCCTCCACTTT
TRBV7-9	TRBD1	.	TRBJ1-4	CASSLAGTGWEKLFF	TGTGCCAGCAGCTTAGCCGGGACAGGGTGGGAAAAACTGTTTTTT
TRBV7-2	.	few	TRBJ1-2	CASSPETRPKGGYTF	TGTGCCAGCAGCCCCGAGACAAGGCCCAAGGGCGGCTACACCTTC
TRBV5-6	TRBD1	.	TRBJ2-4	CASSLALGTGRDIQYF	TGTGCCAGCAGCTTGGCTTTAGGGACAGGGAGAGACATTCAGTACTTC
TRBV2	.	few	TRBJ2-1	CASMAEVEQFF	TGTGCCAGCATGGCGGAGGTGGAGCAGTTCTTC
TRBV15	.	.	TRBJ2-1	CATSSGGTISYNEQFF	TGTGCCACCAGCAGTGGGGGGACAATATCCTACAATGAGCAGTTCTTC
TRBV10-1	TRBD1	.	TRBJ2-6	CASGTGTGANVLTF	TGCGCCAGCGGGACAGGGACAGGGGCCAACGTCCTGACTTTC
TRBV19	.	.	TRBJ2-2	CASSEGRRDGELFF	TGTGCCAGTTCGGAGGGACGGCGAGACGGGGAGCTGTTTTTT
TRBV12-3/TRBV12-4	TRBD1	.	TRBJ1-1	CASSTQGARGEAFF	TGTGCCAGCAGTACCCAGGGGGCTCGGGGTGAAGCTTTCTTT
TRBV3-1	.	.	TRBJ2-6	CASSQGAVGANVLTF	TGTGCCAGCAGCCAAGGGGCGGTTGGGGCCAACGTCCTGACTTTC
TRBV20-1	.	.	TRBJ2-5	CSANGGETQYF	TGCAGTGCTAACGGGGGTGAGACCCAGTACTTC
TRBV6-2/TRBV6-3	.	few	TRBJ1-2	CASSYRRDSYGYTF	TGTGCCAGCAGTTACCGGAGGGACTCCTATGGCTACACCTTC
TRBV5-1	.	.	TRBJ1-6	CASSQATPDNSPLHF	TGCGCCAGCAGCCAAGCGACGCCAGATAATTCACCCCTCCACTTT
TRBV6-2/TRBV6-3	TRBD1	few	TRBJ2-7	CASSGQDPYEQYF	TGTGCCAGCAGTGGACAGGACCCCTACGAGCAGTACTTC
TRBV18	.	.	TRBJ1-5	CASSPEGTNSNQPQHF	TGTGCCAGCTCCCCGGAGGGCACGAATAGCAATCAGCCCCAGCATTTT
TRBV3-1	TRBD2	.	TRBJ2-5	CASSQESLAGVGETQYF	TGTGCCAGCAGCCAAGAATCCCTAGCGGGGGTCGGTGAGACCCAGTACTTC
TRBV28	TRBD1	.	TRBJ1-4	CASNPQGAFEKLFF	TGTGCCAGCAACCCACAGGGGGCTTTTGAAAAACTGTTTTTT
TRBV25-1	TRBD1	few	TRBJ1-2	CASSDDRGGYGYTF	TGTGCCAGCAGTGACGACAGGGGGGGCTATGGCTACACCTTC
TRBV2	.	few	TRBJ2-6	CASSEGQFGANVLTF	TGTGCCAGCAGTGAGGGGCAGTTTGGGGCCAACGTCCTGACTTTC
TRBV6-6	TRBD2	.	TRBJ2-7	CASSSSLAGSSYEQYF	TGTGCCAGCAGTTCAAGCTTAGCGGGGAGCTCCTACGAGCAGTACTTC
TRBV4-1	TRBD2	.	TRBJ2-7	CASSQTSGSYYEQYF	TGCGCCAGCAGCCAGACTAGCGGGAGCTACTACGAGCAGTACTTC
TRBV29-1	.	.	TRBJ2-1	CSLGGANEQFF	TGCAGCCTAGGGGGGGCAAATGAGCAGTTCTTC
TRBV3-1	.	.	TRBJ1-6	CASSQGAGHLNSPLHF	TGTGCCAGCAGCCAAGGGGCGGGACACCTTAATTCACCCCTCCACTTT
TRBV29-1	.	.	TRBJ2-7	CSAGQGRGGEQYF	TGCAGCGCCGGACAGGGTCGCGGGGGCGAGCAGTACTTC
TRBV29-1	.	.	TRBJ2-1	CSVRGYWSYNEQFF	TGCAGCGTGCGCGGGTACTGGTCCTACAATGAGCAGTTCTTC
TRBV9	.	.	TRBJ2-1	CASSVAHNSYNEQFF	TGTGCCAGCAGCGTAGCCCACAATTCCTACAATGAGCAGTTCTTC
TRBV20-1	TRBD2	.	TRBJ2-7	CSAPTSDYEQYF	TGCAGTGCTCCGACTAGCGACTACGAGCAGTACTTC
TRBV4-1	TRBD1	few	TRBJ2-6	CASSQDRGRLLSGANVLTF	TGCGCCAGCAGCCAAGACAGGGGGCGCCTTCTTTCTGGGGCCAACGTCCTGACTTTC
TRBV29-1	.	few	TRBJ2-7	CSVAGASTYNEQYF	TGCAGCGTTGCGGGGGCTTCGACCTACAATGAGCAGTACTTC
TRBV27	.	.	TRBJ1-4	CASSPLGDEKLFF	TGTGCCAGCAGTCCGCTCGGGGATGAAAAACTGTTTTTT
TRBV7-9	.	.	TRBJ2-7	CASSLEGVTYEQYF	TGTGCCAGCAGCTTAGAGGGGGTTACCTACGAGCAGTACTTC
TRBV29-1	.	few	TRBJ1-1	CSVEDPVRVVDTEAFF	TGCAGCGTTGAGGACCCCGTTAGGGTGGTGGACACTGAAGCTTTCTTT
TRBV10-3	.	.	TRBJ1-2	CAISVGDLSNYGYTF	TGTGCCATCAGTGTTGGAGACTTATCTAACTATGGCTACACCTTC
TRBV24-1	TRBD1	once	TRBJ2-3	CATRDRVSDTQYF	TGTGCCACTAGGGACAGGGTGTCAGATACGCAGTATTTT
TRBV4-1	.	.	TRBJ1-6	CASSQDGQAVKPLHF	TGCGCCAGCAGCCAAGATGGGCAGGCCGTTAAACCCCTCCACTTT
TRBV29-1	TRBD2	.	TRBJ2-3	CSVGLGRGEPDTQYF	TGCAGCGTAGGACTCGGGCGGGGGGAGCCAGATACGCAGTATTTT
TRBV20-1	TRBD2	.	TRBJ2-5	CSALAGGPGTQYF	TGCAGTGCGTTAGCGGGGGGCCCCGGGACCCAGTACTTC
TRBV5-1	.	.	TRBJ1-2	CASSFWTGPRGYTF	TGCGCCAGCAGCTTCTGGACGGGACCTAGGGGCTACACCTTC
TRBV21-1	.	.	TRBJ2-3	CAGSKGGLTGPRQETQYF	TGTGCCGGCAGCAAAGGAGGTCTGACCGGCCCCCGTCAAGAGACCCAGTATTTT
TRBV15	TRBD2	.	TRBJ2-1	CATRASAGGEQFF	TGTGCCACCAGGGCTAGCGCGGGGGGTGAGCAGTTCTTC
TRBV20-1	TRBD2	few	TRBJ2-1	CSAISGGVRGEQFF	TGCAGTGCTATTAGCGGGGGGGTCCGGGGTGAGCAGTTCTTC
TRBV5-1	.	.	TRBJ2-1	CASSLGAQGNEQFF	TGCGCCAGCAGCTTGGGGGCGCAAGGCAATGAGCAGTTCTTC
TRBV5-1	.	.	TRBJ2-6	CASSPRDGSSGANVLTF	TGCGCCAGCAGCCCCCGGGACGGAAGCTCTGGGGCCAACGTCCTGACTTTC
TRBV11-2	TRBD1	few	TRBJ2-1	CASSFQTGAQFF	TGTGCCAGCAGCTTCCAGACAGGGGCCCAGTTCTTC